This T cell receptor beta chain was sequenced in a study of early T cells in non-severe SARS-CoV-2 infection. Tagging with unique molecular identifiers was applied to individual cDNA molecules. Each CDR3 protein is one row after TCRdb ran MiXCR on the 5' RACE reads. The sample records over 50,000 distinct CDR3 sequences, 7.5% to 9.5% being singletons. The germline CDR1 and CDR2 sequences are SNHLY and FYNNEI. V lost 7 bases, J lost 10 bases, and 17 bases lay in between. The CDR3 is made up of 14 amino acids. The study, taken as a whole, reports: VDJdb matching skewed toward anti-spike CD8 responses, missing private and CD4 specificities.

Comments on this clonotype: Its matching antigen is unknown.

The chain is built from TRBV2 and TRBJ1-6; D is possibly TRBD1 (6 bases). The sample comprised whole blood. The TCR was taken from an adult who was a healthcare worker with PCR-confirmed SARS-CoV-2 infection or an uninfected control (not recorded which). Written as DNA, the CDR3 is TGTGCCAGCACTAAGGACAGTGGAATCTCACCCCTCCACTTT. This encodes CASTKDSGISPLHF.